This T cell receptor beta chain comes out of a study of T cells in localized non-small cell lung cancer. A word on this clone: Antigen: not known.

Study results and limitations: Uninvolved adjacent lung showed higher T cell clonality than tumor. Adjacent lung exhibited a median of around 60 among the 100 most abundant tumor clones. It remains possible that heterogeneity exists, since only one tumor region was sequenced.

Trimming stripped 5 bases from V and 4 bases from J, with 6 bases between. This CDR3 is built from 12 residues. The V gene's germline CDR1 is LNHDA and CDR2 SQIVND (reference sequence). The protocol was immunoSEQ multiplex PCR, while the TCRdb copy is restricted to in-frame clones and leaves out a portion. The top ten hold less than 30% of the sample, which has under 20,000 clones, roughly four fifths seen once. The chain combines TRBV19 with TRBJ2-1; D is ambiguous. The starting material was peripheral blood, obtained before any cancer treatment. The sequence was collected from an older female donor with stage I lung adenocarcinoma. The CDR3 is CASSLQYNEQFF. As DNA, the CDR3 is TGTGCCAGTAGTCTACAGTACAATGAGCAGTTCTTC.